This T cell receptor beta chain was identified during a study of T cells in Graves' hyperthyroidism and ophthalmopathy. From RNA transcripts, TCR beta CDR3 regions were amplified. HTBI primers drove first-round RT-PCR of the TCR CDR3. TCRdb independently ran MiXCR on the multiplex PCR reads; one entry per CDR3 protein. The table records more than 500,000 distinct CDR3 sequences, 15% to 20% of them present only once. J was trimmed by 4 bases and V by 5 bases; bases with no gene match: 8. In germline, CDR1 is DFQATT, CDR2 SNEGSKA (reference sequence). This CDR3 is built from 15 residues. This rearrangement joins TRBV20-1 to TRBJ1-5; 10 bases agree with TRBD1. The specimen was blood. This TCR was sampled from a woman aged 25 to 39 with Graves' hyperthyroidism. CDR3: CSAYDRGRGNQPQHF. CDR3 coding DNA: TGCAGTGCTTACGACAGGGGGCGAGGAAATCAGCCCCAGCATTTT.